The 22 T cell receptor beta chains presented below share a single source sample, sequenced in a study of shared clonotypes between healthy human individuals (dated by TCRdb to the early 2020s). To prepare the library, the immunoSEQ multiplex PCR assay was applied. This immuneACCESS table, as held by TCRdb, lists in-frame sequences with V and J called but not all clones. Of the missing ones, under half trace to an unresolved V gene in checked studies; the others have no known cause. The sample yields around 510,000 clones; about 96% were counted once. The ten largest clones take up 0.05% to 0.07% of the sample. The source material was naive CD4+ T cells sorted from blood. The sample's cell subset or site label is to be understood as: CD45RA+ positively selected. Receptor source: a woman aged 25 to 39 in good health.

Worth noting for this clone: The sample contains more than one DNA sequence encoding this CDR3. The chain uses TRBV5-1 and TRBJ2-3; D is ambiguous. This CDR3 spans 14 amino acids. Germline-derived CDR1 and CDR2 are SGHRS and YFSETQ. Trimming cost V 0 bases and J 1 base, with 6 bases left between them. CDR3 sequence: CASSLVSGTDTQYF. CDR3 DNA sequence: TGCGCCAGCAGCTTGGTTTCAGGCACAGATACGCAGTATTTT. Looking up the rest from reference TRBV5-1 and TRBJ2-3 gives the full variable domain: KAGVTQTPRYLIKTRGQQVTLSCSPISGHRSVSWYQQTPGQGLQFLFEYFSETQRNKGNFPGRFSGRQFSNSRSEMNVSTLELGDSALYLCASSLVSGTDTQYFGPGTRLTVL.

This chain connects TRBV5-1 to TRBJ2-1; tentative D call: TRBD2 (6 bases). Germline CDR1 reads SGHRS; CDR2 reads YFSETQ. Trimming removed 5 bases at V and 5 bases at J, with 14 bases between. The CDR3 covers 14 residues. The CDR3 sequence: CASRFREAHNEQFF. The DNA of the CDR3 is TGCGCCAGCAGGTTCAGGGAGGCCCACAATGAGCAGTTCTTC.

The CDR3 region is CASSFSGGPHNEQFF. The DNA of the CDR3 is TGTGCCAGCAGTTTCTCGGGAGGTCCCCACAATGAGCAGTTCTTC. V usage is TRBV28 and J usage is TRBJ2-1; 7 positions agree with TRBD2. The junction had 7 bases not matched to a gene; V was cut back by 3 bases and J by 5 bases. The CDR3 covers 15 residues. The germline gives CDR1 MDHEN, CDR2 SYDVKM. The whole variable domain, filled in from reference TRBV28 and TRBJ2-1, reads DVKVTQSSRYLVKRTGEKVFLECVQDMDHENMFWYRQDPGLGLRLIYFSYDVKMKEKGDIPEGYSVSREKKERFSLILESASTNQTSMYLCASSFSGGPHNEQFFGPGTRLTVL.

This chain links TRBV2 with TRBJ1-5, with a tentative D call TRBD1 (6 bases). This CDR3 spans 15 amino acids. Between the trimmed V and J ends, which lost 3 bases and 7 bases, there was a span of 16 bases. CDR1 and CDR2 from the germline V gene are SNHLY and FYNNEI. As DNA, the CDR3 is TGTGCCAGCAGTGACTCCTTACAGGGAAGCCAGCCCCAGCATTTT. This translates into CASSDSLQGSQPQHF.

The chain couples TRBV6-4 to TRBJ2-3; a weak D match, TRBD2 (6 bases). The V gene's germline CDR1 is MRHNA and CDR2 SNTAGT. This CDR3 spans 13 amino acids. Trimming removed 3 bases at V and 4 bases at J, with 8 bases between. The CDR3: CASSDGGADTQYF. DNA for the CDR3: TGTGCCAGCAGTGATGGCGGGGCAGATACGCAGTATTTT.

The J gene is TRBJ2-1, the V gene TRBV10-1, with D unclear. V lost 3 bases and J lost 8, with 11 bases in between. CDR3 length: 13 residues. Germline CDR1 and CDR2: WNHNN and SYGVQD (reference sequence). The CDR3 sequence is CASSDHPLDEQFF. DNA of the CDR3: TGCGCCAGCAGTGACCACCCCCTAGATGAGCAGTTCTTC.

The chain has TRBV20-1 and TRBJ1-5; D uncertain. Germline V gives CDR1 DFQATT, CDR2 SNEGSKA (reference sequence). V lost 3 bases, J lost 5 bases, and 5 bases lay in between. This CDR3 contains 11 residues. CDR3 amino acids: CSASSDQPQHF. Here the CDR3 DNA reads TGCAGTGCTAGCAGTGATCAGCCCCAGCATTTT.

This clone is a singleton in its sample. The DNA for the CDR3 is TGTGCCAGTAGTATCGGTCCTAGCGGGAGTATCGGCAATGAGCAGTTCTTC. Translation gives CASSIGPSGSIGNEQFF. The V gene is TRBV19, the J gene TRBJ2-1; TRBD2 aligns across 10 bases. The CDR3 is made up of 17 amino acids. Germline assignment: CDR1 LNHDA and CDR2 SQIVND (reference sequence). V shed 3 bases, J shed 6 bases, and the junction held 11 bases outside the gene matches. Together with reference TRBV19 and TRBJ2-1, the CDR3 gives the full variable domain: DGGITQSPKYLFRKEGQNVTLSCEQNLNHDAMYWYRQDPGQGLRLIYYSQIVNDFQKGDIAEGYSVSREKKESFPLTVTSAQKNPTAFYLCASSIGPSGSIGNEQFFGPGTRLTVL.

J is TRBJ2-7 and V is TRBV5-1; TRBD1 matches 8 bases. In germline, CDR1 is SGHRS, CDR2 YFSETQ. The CDR3 spans 15 residues. V shed 1 base, J shed 2 bases, and the junction held 5 bases outside the gene matches. CDR3 in DNA: TGCGCCAGCAGCTTGAAGGGACAGGTGACCTACGAGCAGTACTTC. It codes for CASSLKGQVTYEQYF. Variable domain in full (rest from reference TRBV5-1 and TRBJ2-7): KAGVTQTPRYLIKTRGQQVTLSCSPISGHRSVSWYQQTPGQGLQFLFEYFSETQRNKGNFPGRFSGRQFSNSRSEMNVSTLELGDSALYLCASSLKGQVTYEQYFGPGTRLTVT.

This chain joins TRBV7-8 and TRBJ1-2; the D is unclear. The V end was cut by 5 bases, the J end by 7 bases, with 20 bases between. Germline V gene data show CDR1 as SGHVS and CDR2 as FQNEAQ. The CDR3 runs 15 residues. CDR3 in amino acids: CASSPRWMLRSGYTF. DNA for the CDR3: TGTGCCAGCAGCCCCAGATGGATGCTGCGGAGTGGCTACACCTTC.

This chain's CDR3 is CASSGGTASGANVLTF. For the CDR3, the DNA is TGTGCCAGCAGCGGAGGGACAGCCTCTGGGGCCAACGTCCTGACTTTC. The chain combines TRBV7-8 with TRBJ2-6, with TRBD1 as a possible D gene (7 bases). The V gene lost 5 bases and the J gene lost 0 bases, with 11 bases spanning the gap. Germline V gene sequence: CDR1 SGHVS, CDR2 FQNEAQ. The CDR3 runs to 16 residues.

The chain combines TRBV4-1 with TRBJ1-5; TRBD1 matches 7 bases. The junction had 7 bases not matched to a gene; V was cut back by 1 base and J by 4 bases. Germline CDR1 is MGHRA and CDR2 is YSYEKL. The CDR3 consists of 16 residues. CDR3 sequence: CASSQVKGAGNQPQHF. For the CDR3, the DNA is TGCGCCAGCAGCCAAGTAAAGGGGGCCGGGAATCAGCCCCAGCATTTT.

This chain connects TRBV5-1 to TRBJ2-3; D is perhaps TRBD1 or TRBD2 (6 bases each). Germline loops: CDR1 SGHRS, CDR2 YFSETQ. V was clipped by 7 bases and J by 4 bases, with 19 bases between them. This CDR3 contains 15 residues. CDR3: CASGPGGGKSDTQYF. The CDR3, as DNA: TGCGCCAGCGGCCCCGGGGGCGGGAAATCAGATACGCAGTATTTT.

The rearrangement links TRBV6-5 to TRBJ1-3; no clear D. Germline-derived CDR1 and CDR2 are MNHEY and SVGAGI. Trimming shortened V by 0 bases and J by 0 bases, and 6 bases separated the two germline ends. CDR3 length: 15 amino acids. CDR3 in amino acids: CASSYSLLSGNTIYF. The CDR3, as DNA: TGTGCCAGCAGTTACTCTCTCCTCTCTGGAAACACCATATATTTT.

The chain joins TRBV7-8 to TRBJ2-1; 7 bases align to TRBD2. V trimming: 5 bases; J trimming: 9 bases; junction bases outside the gene matches: 19. The CDR3 contains 17 residues. Per the germline V gene, CDR1 is SGHVS and CDR2 is FQNEAQ. CDR3 bases: TGTGCCAGCAGCCCAGTGTCTTTAACGGGGGAGGGCGGTGAGCAGTTCTTC. The encoded protein is CASSPVSLTGEGGEQFF.

V is TRBV28 and J is TRBJ2-7; the match to TRBD1 covers 9 bases. V dropped 3 bases and J dropped 4; count of bases not matched to a gene: 13. Germline CDR1 reads MDHEN; CDR2 reads SYDVKM. The CDR3 is 17 residues long. The CDR3 DNA reads TGTGCCAGCAGTTTCATCGGACAGGGGTTCTCCGCTTACGAGCAGTACTTC. Translation: CASSFIGQGFSAYEQYF.

The count of this clone is one. The chain joins TRBV5-6 to TRBJ1-4, with 7 bases aligning to TRBD1. This CDR3 is 15 amino acids long. Germline CDR1 and CDR2: SGHDT and YYEEEE. V shed 5 bases, J shed 7 bases, and the junction held 11 bases outside the gene matches. As DNA, the CDR3 is TGTGCCAGCAGTTCATTAGACAGGGACGGTGAAAAACTGTTTTTT. Amino acid sequence: CASSSLDRDGEKLFF.

V usage is TRBV19 and J usage is TRBJ2-5; D is unclear. CDR3 length equals 13 residues. V was shortened by 3 bases and J by 5 bases, with 10 bases between the two germline ends. Per the germline V gene, CDR1 is LNHDA and CDR2 is SQIVND (reference sequence). The CDR3 nucleotides are TGTGCCAGTAGTATCGGAACGCTGGAGACCCAGTACTTC. Protein product: CASSIGTLETQYF.

The chain employs TRBV10-2 and TRBJ1-5; D is uncertain. V lost 0 bases and J 8 bases, leaving 8 bases between the germline ends. Germline CDR1 WSHSY, CDR2 SAAADI. CDR3 length equals 13 residues. The CDR3 here is CASSESRREPQHF. The CDR3 nucleotides read TGCGCCAGCAGTGAGTCCAGGCGGGAGCCCCAGCATTTT.

This sequence joins TRBV11-2 and TRBJ1-2, with unresolved D. Looked up from germline, CDR1 is SGHAT and CDR2 is FQNNGV. V lost 0 bases, J lost 0 bases, and 8 bases lay in between. CDR3 length: 15 amino acids. The CDR3 spells CASSLDHSANYGYTF. DNA for the CDR3: TGTGCCAGCAGCTTAGATCACAGCGCTAACTATGGCTACACCTTC.

The chain joins TRBV5-1 to TRBJ1-2; D is possibly TRBD1 (6 bases). The CDR3 totals 13 residues. V dropped 0 bases and J dropped 6 bases, with 9 bases sitting between them. Germline CDR1 is SGHRS and CDR2 is YFSETQ. CDR3 region: CASSLVQGDGYTF. The CDR3 coding sequence is TGCGCCAGCAGCTTGGTACAGGGAGATGGCTACACCTTC.

The V call is TRBV5-4, the J call TRBJ2-5; D perhaps matches TRBD2 (5 bases). The CDR3 is 13 amino acids. V lost 2 bases to trimming and J lost 5 bases, with 10 bases between them. Germline V gene data show CDR1 as SGHNT and CDR2 as YYREEE (reference sequence). DNA of the CDR3: TGTGCCAGCAGCTTTAACCTAGCCGAGACCCAGTACTTC. As protein: CASSFNLAETQYF.